Sequencing of this TCR beta chain was carried out in a study of blood T cell repertoires in COVID-19. All enrollees were roughly 18 to 100 years old and from roughly 22 US areas. Authors' data handling: Estimation of nucleated cell counts relied on the amplification of reference gene primers. Generated by immunoSEQ multiplex PCR, the TCRdb table keeps only in-frame clones and is missing some. From that table come the V and J calls and clone size; the DNA was used to work out D and trimming. The table shows 180,000 or so clones, with less than 85% occurring only once. Unmatched junction bases numbered 6, after V lost 6 bases and J lost 8 bases. Germline CDR1 SQVTM, CDR2 ANQGSEA. CDR3 size: 13 residues. This clone occurred once.

What was sequenced was PBMCs or T cells enriched from blood (not recorded which). This TCR was sampled from a woman between 50 and 59 years old who had recovered from COVID-19. The genes are TRBV29-1 and TRBJ2-1, with 11 bases identical to TRBD1. The CDR3 DNA is TGCAGCGTCCCCGGACAGGGGGCCGATGAGCAGTTCTTC. Residues: CSVPGQGADEQFF.